The 15 T cell receptor beta chains listed next were all sequenced from one sample in a study of blood T cell repertoires in COVID-19. TCRdb's copy holds only in-frame clones and misses some; the assay was immunoSEQ multiplex PCR. The data show approximately 100,000 clones, 85% to 90% seen once. The sequenced material came from peripheral blood. The receptors derive from a human donor with acute or convalescent COVID-19. The donor label of this sample is uncertain.

The chain couples TRBV14 to TRBJ2-5, with D possibly being TRBD2 (6 bases). This CDR3 spans 13 amino acids. Trimming shortened V by 1 base and J by 10 bases, and 13 bases separated the two germline ends. Germline CDR1 reads SGHDN; CDR2 reads FVKESK. CDR3 protein: CASSQVSGGGQYF. The CDR3 coding sequence is TGTGCCAGCAGCCAAGTTTCCGGGGGAGGCCAGTACTTC.

In its sample, this clone was seen a few times. This chain uses TRBV3-1 (or the pseudogene TRBV3-2) with TRBJ2-7; possibly TRBD1 for D (5 bases). The CDR3 consists of 14 residues. The germline CDR1 and CDR2 sequences are LGHDT and YNNKEL (reference sequence). V lost 3 bases to trimming and J lost 4 bases, with 13 bases between them. The CDR3 sequence is CASSHEQGRYEQYF. The CDR3 bases are TGTGCCAGCAGCCACGAGCAGGGAAGGTACGAGCAGTACTTC.

The chain recombines TRBV6-5 with TRBJ2-7; possibly TRBD1 for D (5 bases). Trimming took 10 bases from V and 0 from J, leaving 16 bases between them. Per germline, CDR1 MNHEY and CDR2 SVGAGI. The CDR3 sequence is 14 residues long. In nucleotides, the CDR3 is TGTGCCATTACAGCGACAGAACTCTCCTACGAGCAGTACTTC. This codes for CAITATELSYEQYF.

The chain carries TRBV19 and TRBJ1-1; D remains ambiguous. Germline CDR1 and CDR2: LNHDA and SQIVND (reference sequence). There are 15 residues in the CDR3. Deletions cut 1 base from V and 8 bases from J, with 17 bases between. The CDR3 reads CASSIVIRGIREAFF. The CDR3 nucleotides read TGTGCCAGTAGTATAGTAATTCGAGGGATTAGGGAAGCTTTCTTT.

J is TRBJ1-2 and V is TRBV29-1; D not certain. Germline values: CDR1 SQVTM, CDR2 ANQGSEA. Deletions cut 6 bases from V and 0 bases from J, with 11 bases between. This CDR3 contains 13 residues. The CDR3 loop reads CSVGEVANYGYTF. CDR3 sequence (DNA): TGCAGCGTCGGGGAGGTGGCTAACTATGGCTACACCTTC. Full variable domain (rest looked up from reference TRBV29-1 and TRBJ1-2): SAVISQKPSRDICQRGTSLTIQCQVDSQVTMMFWYRQQPGQSLTLIATANQGSEATYESGFVIDKFPISRPNLTFSTLTVSNMSPEDSSIYLCSVGEVANYGYTFGSGTRLTVV.

V gene TRBV19 combines with J gene TRBJ2-1; 7 bases match TRBD2. Looked up from germline, CDR1 is LNHDA and CDR2 is SQIVND (reference sequence). Unmatched junction bases numbered 12, after V lost 3 bases and J lost 7 bases. CDR3 length: 16 residues. CDR3 in DNA: TGTGCCAGTAGTATTCTTGGGGGGGTGGCGAAGAATGAGCAGTTCTTC. Translated: CASSILGGVAKNEQFF.

This clone was observed a handful of times. This rearrangement joins TRBV3-1 (or the pseudogene TRBV3-2) to TRBJ1-4; D uncertain. The CDR3 has 14 residues. V lost 3 bases to trimming and J lost 0 bases, with 5 bases between them. Germline loops: CDR1 LGHDT, CDR2 YNNKEL (reference sequence). CDR3 DNA sequence: TGTGCCAGCAGCCATCGGGCAACTAATGAAAAACTGTTTTTT. Translated: CASSHRATNEKLFF.

The chain combines TRBV9 with TRBJ2-1; perhaps TRBD2 as D (6 bases). V was shortened by 2 bases and J by 2 bases, with 14 bases between the two germline ends. The CDR3 consists of 16 residues. Germline assignment: CDR1 SGDLS and CDR2 YYNGEE. The CDR3: CASSVGGTGAYNEQFF. The CDR3 DNA reads as TGTGCCAGCAGCGTGGGCGGGACGGGGGCCTACAATGAGCAGTTCTTC.

The genes are TRBV30 and TRBJ1-6; unclear D gene. Germline values: CDR1 GTSNPN, CDR2 SVGIG (reference sequence). The CDR3 totals 12 residues. V gave up 1 base and J gave up 4 bases, with 2 bases separating them. Here the CDR3 DNA reads TGTGCCTGGAGTGCATATAATTCACCCCTCCACTTT. Amino acids: CAWSAYNSPLHF.

The genes are TRBV7-2 and TRBJ1-5; possibly TRBD1 for D (6 bases). Germline assignment: CDR1 SGHTA and CDR2 FQGNSA. The CDR3 is 14 amino acids. V lost 5 bases, J lost 5 bases, and 13 bases lay in between. This CDR3 reads CASSQYDRYQPQHF. CDR3 nucleotides: TGTGCCAGCAGCCAATATGACAGGTATCAGCCCCAGCATTTT.

This clone was observed a handful of times. The chain couples TRBV7-3 to TRBJ2-2, with 7 nucleotides matching TRBD1. Germline V gene lookup returns CDR1 SGHTA and CDR2 FQGTGA. The CDR3 is 16 residues long. Losses at the gene ends were 2 bases for V and 2 bases for J; bases not matched to a gene: 5. The CDR3 reads CASSLPGQLNTGELFF. CDR3 in DNA: TGTGCCAGCAGCTTACCGGGACAGCTTAACACCGGGGAGCTGTTTTTT.

The chain is built from TRBV18 and TRBJ1-4; 9 positions match TRBD1. V trimming: 6 bases; J trimming: 7 bases; junction bases outside the gene matches: 12. Germline loops: CDR1 KGHSH, CDR2 LQKENI. This CDR3 region has 16 residues. The CDR3 bases are TGTGCCAGCTCGCCTTTTGTTCGGGACAGGGCTGAAAAACTGTTTTTT. It specifies CASSPFVRDRAEKLFF.

This rearrangement joins TRBV30 to TRBJ2-3; 8 positions agree with TRBD2. Looked up from germline, CDR1 is GTSNPN and CDR2 is SVGIG (reference sequence). V was clipped by 1 base and J by 2 bases; unmatched bases: 8. The CDR3 spans 16 residues. CDR3 DNA sequence: TGTGCCTGGAGTGAGGGAATAGCGGGGTTCACAGATACGCAGTATTTT. Translating gives CAWSEGIAGFTDTQYF.

CDR3: CASSPERTSYLNTEAFF. DNA of the CDR3: TGTGCCAGCAGCCCGGAGAGGACAAGCTACTTGAACACTGAAGCTTTCTTT. The rearrangement joins TRBV3-1 (or the pseudogene TRBV3-2) to TRBJ1-1; D possibly corresponds to TRBD1 (5 bases). The CDR3 runs 17 residues. Trimming removed 4 bases at V and 0 bases at J, with 18 bases between. Germline CDR1 is LGHDT and CDR2 is YNNKEL (reference sequence).

The rearrangement joins TRBV9 to TRBJ2-3, with 10 bases identical to TRBD2. This CDR3 has 16 residues. Germline CDR1 and CDR2: SGDLS and YYNGEE. V was clipped by 2 bases and J by 3 bases; unmatched bases: 6. CDR3 bases: TGTGCCAGCAGCGTCCAAACTAGCGGGAATACAGATACGCAGTATTTT. Translating gives CASSVQTSGNTDTQYF.